This T cell receptor (beta chain) derives from a study of OX40 agonist ivuxolimab in advanced cancers. Looking at the study overall: Ivuxolimab was administered intravenously to patients at 0.01 to 10 mg/kg every 2 weeks. Patients undergoing dose escalation presented with hepatocellular carcinoma, melanoma, renal cell or head and neck cancer. Partial responses were achieved by three patients, one with hepatocellular carcinoma and two with cutaneous melanoma.

Germline V lookup: CDR1 PRHDT, CDR2 FYEKMQ (reference sequence). The CDR3 consists of 14 residues. TCRdb keeps only in-frame clones here, not all; method: immunoSEQ multiplex PCR. The top ten clones hold around 7.3% of a sample with 65,000 to 85,000 clones, more than 85% of them seen once. This clonotype originated in an adult with an advanced solid tumor such as melanoma, head and neck, liver or kidney cancer. The chain uses TRBV13 and TRBJ2-5; D not resolved. Matching the DNA end better, TRBJ2-7 makes the J call doubtful. This material consisted of CD4+ or CD8+ T cells sorted from blood, taken in a trial of the OX40 agonist ivuxolimab. The CDR3 region is CASTSLGNPYEQYF. The CDR3 DNA sequence: TGTGCCAGCACCTCACTCGGTAATCCCTACGAGCAGTACTTC.